This TCR beta chain was captured by sequencing in a study of PD-1 blockade in classical Hodgkin lymphoma. Trimming cost V 5 bases and J 6 bases, with 16 bases left between them. Per germline, CDR1 MNHEY and CDR2 SMNVEV (reference sequence). This CDR3 is built from 14 residues. Clones were sequenced by immunoSEQ multiplex PCR, and TCRdb holds only the in-frame ones, with some missing. Here the sample spans some 30,000 clones, more than 70% being singletons. Findings and caveats of the study: Any patient who commenced nivolumab under 1 year after ASCT was excluded. By cycle point C4D1, TCR diversity had risen significantly in CD4+ cells (but not CD8+ cells).

As concerns this clone: Its antigen remains unknown.

The time point here: cycle 4 day 1 (C4D1), after 6 weeks of nivolumab. All the patients suffered relapse after autologous stem cell transplantation, and brentuximab vedotin exposure differed. Negative magnetic selection isolated CD4+ T cells from thawed PBMCs. Best responses included complete response and partial response; otherwise, the best response was progressive disease. The gene calls are TRBV27 and TRBJ1-1; D is perhaps TRBD1 (6 bases). This TCR was sampled from a human donor with classical Hodgkin lymphoma. Here the sequenced sample was CD4+ T cells from blood, taken before the fourth cycle of nivolumab. The CDR3 loop reads CASSSRREGAEAFF. The CDR3 coding sequence is TGTGCCAGCAGTAGCCGAAGGGAGGGGGCTGAAGCTTTCTTT.